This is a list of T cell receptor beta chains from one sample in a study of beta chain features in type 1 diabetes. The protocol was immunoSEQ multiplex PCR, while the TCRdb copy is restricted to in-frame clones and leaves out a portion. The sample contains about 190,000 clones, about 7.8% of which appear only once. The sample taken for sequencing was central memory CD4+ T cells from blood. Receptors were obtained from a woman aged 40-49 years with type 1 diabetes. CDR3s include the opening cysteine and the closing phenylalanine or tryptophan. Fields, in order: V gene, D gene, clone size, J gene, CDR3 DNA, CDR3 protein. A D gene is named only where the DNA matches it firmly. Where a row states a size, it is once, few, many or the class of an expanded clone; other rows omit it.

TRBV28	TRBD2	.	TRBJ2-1	TGTGCCAGCAGTTCGAACACTGAAGCAGCGGGAGGACACAATGAGCAGTTCTTC	CASSSNTEAAGGHNEQFF
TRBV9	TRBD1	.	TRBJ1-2	TGTGCCAGCAGCCCACTCCTTCCCGGGACAGGGGGTGGCTACACCTTC	CASSPLLPGTGGGYTF
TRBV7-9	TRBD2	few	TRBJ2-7	TGTGCCAGCAGCTTAGGAGCAGGACTAGCGGGAGTGGGGGAGCAGTACTTC	CASSLGAGLAGVGEQYF
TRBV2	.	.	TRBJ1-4	TGTGCCAGCAGTGAAACGGGAGGGTCTGGGTCAGGTGAAAAACTGTTTTTT	CASSETGGSGSGEKLFF
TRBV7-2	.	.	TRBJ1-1	TGTGCCAGCAGCTCACTAACGGGACATCGGAACACTGAAGCTTTCTTT	CASSSLTGHRNTEAFF
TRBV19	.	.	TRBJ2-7	TGTGCCAGTAGACAGGCGTCGCGTTCCTACGAGCAGTACTTC	CASRQASRSYEQYF
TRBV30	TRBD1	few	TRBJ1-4	TGTGCCTGGAGTATCACCCAGACAGGGCTCCCCGAAAAACTGTTTTTT	CAWSITQTGLPEKLFF
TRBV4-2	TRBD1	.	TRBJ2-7	TGTGCCAGCAGCCCGACAGGGGGCGCGTACGAGCAGTACTTC	CASSPTGGAYEQYF
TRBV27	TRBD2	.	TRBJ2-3	TGTGCCAGCAGTAGCGGGAGGGGGCGGGGGTATTTT	CASSSGRGRGYF
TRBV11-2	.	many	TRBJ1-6	TGTGCCGGGGGGGACCGAGATAATTCACCCCTCCACTTT	CAGGDRDNSPLHF
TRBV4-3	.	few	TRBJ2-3	TGCGCCAGCAGCCCCACACGGGGCAGGGGGGTAGATACGCAGTATTTT	CASSPTRGRGVDTQYF
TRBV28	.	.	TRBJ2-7	TGTGCCAGCAGTTCGACGAGACAGGCCTACAACGAGCAGTACTTC	CASSSTRQAYNEQYF
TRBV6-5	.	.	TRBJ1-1	TGTGCCAGCAGTTACTCGAGAGAGAGGACTGAAGCTTTCTTT	CASSYSRERTEAFF
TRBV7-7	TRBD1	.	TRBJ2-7	TGTGCTAGCAGCCCAGGGGGTTCCCGTCTCGAGCAGTACTTC	CASSPGGSRLEQYF
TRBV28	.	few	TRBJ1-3	TGTGCCAGCAGTTTACTTCCTCGCTCTGGAAACACCATATATTTT	CASSLLPRSGNTIYF
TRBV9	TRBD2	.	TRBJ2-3	TGTGCCAGCAGCGTTCAAGGGAGGGGCACAGATACGCAGTATTTT	CASSVQGRGTDTQYF